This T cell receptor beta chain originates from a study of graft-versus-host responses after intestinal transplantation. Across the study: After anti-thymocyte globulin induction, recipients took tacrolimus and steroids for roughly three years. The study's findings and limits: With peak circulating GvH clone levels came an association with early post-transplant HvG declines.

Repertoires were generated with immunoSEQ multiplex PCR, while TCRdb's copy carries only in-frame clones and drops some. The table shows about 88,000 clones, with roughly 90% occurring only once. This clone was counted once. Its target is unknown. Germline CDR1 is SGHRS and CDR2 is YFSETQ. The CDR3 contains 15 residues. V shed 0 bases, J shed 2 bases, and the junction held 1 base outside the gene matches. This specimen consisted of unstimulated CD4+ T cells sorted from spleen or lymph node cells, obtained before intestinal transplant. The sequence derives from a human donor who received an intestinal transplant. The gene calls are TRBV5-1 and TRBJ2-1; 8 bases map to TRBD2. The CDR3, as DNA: TGCGCCAGCAGCTTGGCCGGGGGGGCCTACAATGAGCAGTTCTTC. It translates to CASSLAGGAYNEQFF.